The T cell receptor (beta chain) described here comes from a study of regulatory T cells in long-lasting Graves disease. Study context: Antithyroid drug use was under 3 months in newly diagnosed Graves' patients. Findings and caveats of the study: Patients with persistent Graves' had lower TCR diversity than newly diagnosed patients. Public clonotype sharing was higher in persistent than newly diagnosed patients.

This clonotype was seen many times. Antigen unknown. This CDR3 contains 14 residues. Germline loops: CDR1 MDHEN, CDR2 SYDVKM. V lost 1 base to trimming and J lost 2 bases, with 8 bases between them. Arm-PCR with iRepertoire HTBI primers amplified the CDR3 regions for these TCR beta libraries. Source study methods: Samples collectively showed some 60 TRBV and approximately 15 TRBJ segments. TCRdb ran MiXCR on the multiplex PCR reads and lists one entry per CDR3 protein. What appears here as the V and J calls and clone size reflects TCRdb's work, not the paper's. This table holds under 250,000 distinct CDR3 sequences, 20% found once. Time point given: newly diagnosed GD, antithyroid drugs for less than 3 months. RNA isolated from PBMCs was used to make the TCR library.

The TCR was taken from a female donor with Graves disease. This specimen was peripheral blood mononuclear cells (PBMCs), taken at new diagnosis, from a patient treated with antithyroid drugs. The chain combines TRBV28 with TRBJ2-5; D unresolved. Here the CDR3 DNA reads TGTGCCAGCAGTTTATTAGTCAGACAAGAGACCCAGTACTTC. Protein: CASSLLVRQETQYF.